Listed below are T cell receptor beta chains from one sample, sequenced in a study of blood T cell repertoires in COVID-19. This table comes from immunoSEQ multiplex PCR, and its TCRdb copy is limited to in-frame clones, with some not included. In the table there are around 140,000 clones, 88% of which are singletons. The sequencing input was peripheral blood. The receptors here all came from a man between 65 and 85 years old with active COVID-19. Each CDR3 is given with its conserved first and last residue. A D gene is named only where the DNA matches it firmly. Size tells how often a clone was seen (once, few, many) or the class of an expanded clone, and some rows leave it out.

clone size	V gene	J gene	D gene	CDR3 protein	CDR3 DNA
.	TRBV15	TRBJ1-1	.	CATSRGGPTEAFF	TGTGCCACCAGCAGAGGGGGGCCCACTGAAGCTTTCTTT
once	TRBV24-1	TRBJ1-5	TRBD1	CATSDLPRDRVDQPQHF	TGTGCCACCAGTGATTTGCCCCGGGACAGGGTTGATCAGCCCCAGCATTTT
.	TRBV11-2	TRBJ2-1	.	CASSLVTGEQFF	TGTGCCAGCAGCTTAGTAACGGGTGAGCAGTTCTTC
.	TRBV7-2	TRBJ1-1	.	CASSNQVNTEAFF	TGTGCCAGCAGTAATCAGGTGAACACTGAAGCTTTCTTT
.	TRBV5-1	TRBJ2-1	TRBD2	CASSPLESGEPSYNEQFF	TGCGCCAGCAGCCCCCTAGAGAGCGGGGAACCCTCCTACAATGAGCAGTTCTTC
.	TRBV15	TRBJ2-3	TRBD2	CATSRDSASGNADTQYF	TGTGCCACCAGCAGAGATTCGGCTAGCGGGAACGCAGATACGCAGTATTTT
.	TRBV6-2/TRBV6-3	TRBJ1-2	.	CASSYGAQQVYGYTF	TGTGCCAGCAGTTACGGGGCCCAACAAGTCTATGGCTACACCTTC
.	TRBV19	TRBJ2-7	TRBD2	CASKGGAGGMYEQYF	TGTGCCAGTAAGGGCGGAGCGGGAGGGATGTACGAGCAGTACTTC
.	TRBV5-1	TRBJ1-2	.	CASSPRGSSGGYTF	TGCGCCAGCAGCCCCCGGGGATCCTCTGGGGGCTACACCTTC
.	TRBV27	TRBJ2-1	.	CASSFDSNEQFF	TGTGCCAGCAGTTTTGACAGTAATGAGCAGTTCTTC
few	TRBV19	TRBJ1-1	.	CASSEPSRTDTEAFF	TGTGCCAGTAGTGAGCCCTCCCGTACAGACACTGAAGCTTTCTTT
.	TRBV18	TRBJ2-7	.	CASSPGSTYEQYF	TGTGCCAGCTCACCGGGCAGTACCTACGAGCAGTACTTC
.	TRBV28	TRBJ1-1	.	CASSPLPSGNTEAFF	TGTGCCAGCAGTCCGCTTCCTTCGGGGAACACTGAAGCTTTCTTT
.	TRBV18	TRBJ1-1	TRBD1	CASSEGTGPDTEAFF	TGTGCCAGCTCAGAAGGGACAGGGCCGGACACTGAAGCTTTCTTT